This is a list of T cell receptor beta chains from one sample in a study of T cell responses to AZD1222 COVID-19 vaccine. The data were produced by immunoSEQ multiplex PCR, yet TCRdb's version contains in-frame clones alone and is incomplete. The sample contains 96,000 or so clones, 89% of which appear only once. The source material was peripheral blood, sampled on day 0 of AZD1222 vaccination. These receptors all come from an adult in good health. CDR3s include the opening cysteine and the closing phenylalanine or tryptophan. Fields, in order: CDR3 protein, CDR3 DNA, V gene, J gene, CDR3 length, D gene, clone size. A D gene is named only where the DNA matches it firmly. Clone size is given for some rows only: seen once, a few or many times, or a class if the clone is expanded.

CASLDQGFRYEQYF,TGTGCCAGCCTGGACCAGGGGTTTAGGTACGAGCAGTACTTC,TRBV6-5,TRBJ2-7,14,.,.
CASTTRPTGEKLIGENIQYF,TGTGCCAGCACCACCCGCCCGACAGGGGAAAAGCTCATCGGAGAAAACATTCAGTACTTC,TRBV28,TRBJ2-4,20,TRBD1,.
CASSLQVGGVYEQYF,TGTGCCAGCAGCTTACAGGTGGGAGGGGTCTACGAGCAGTACTTC,TRBV7-6,TRBJ2-7,15,TRBD2,.
CATSYNSNQPQHF,TGTGCCACCAGCTATAATAGCAATCAGCCCCAGCATTTT,TRBV15,TRBJ1-5,13,.,.
CASSLDTDTQYF,TGTGCCAGCAGCTTGGACACAGATACGCAGTATTTT,TRBV5-4,TRBJ2-3,12,.,.
CASSQVRGGSGNTIYF,TGCGCCAGCAGCCAAGTAAGGGGAGGCTCTGGAAACACCATATATTTT,TRBV4-3,TRBJ1-3,16,.,.
CAWSRQVGGYGYTF,TGTGCCTGGAGTAGACAGGTCGGCGGCTATGGCTACACCTTC,TRBV30,TRBJ1-2,14,.,.
CASSQGAGRHTEAFF,TGTGCCAGCAGCCAAGGGGCGGGCCGACACACTGAAGCTTTCTTT,TRBV3-1/TRBV3-2,TRBJ1-1,15,.,.
CASSSSAVRPTPYEQYF,TGTGCCAGCAGCTCTTCAGCTGTACGTCCGACCCCCTACGAGCAGTACTTC,TRBV7-6,TRBJ2-7,17,.,.
CASSQAEGGAFF,TGCGCCAGCAGCCAGGCGGAGGGAGGAGCTTTCTTT,TRBV4-3,TRBJ1-1,12,.,.
CASSQGRGPQVNTEAFF,TGTGCCAGCAGCCAAGGTCGGGGACCGCAAGTGAACACTGAAGCTTTCTTT,TRBV4-2,TRBJ1-1,17,.,few
CASSTSGLQETQYF,TGTGCCAGCAGCACTAGCGGGTTACAAGAGACCCAGTACTTC,TRBV3-1/TRBV3-2,TRBJ2-5,14,TRBD2,.
CASSVAGGNYGYTF,TGTGCCAGCAGCGTCGCAGGGGGCAACTATGGCTACACCTTC,TRBV7-8,TRBJ1-2,14,TRBD1,.
CASSHGGENEKLFF,TGTGCCAGCAGTCACGGAGGGGAGAATGAAAAACTGTTTTTT,TRBV6-5,TRBJ1-4,14,.,.
CAWSGTGFNSPLHF,TGTGCCTGGAGCGGGACAGGGTTTAATTCACCCCTCCACTTT,TRBV30,TRBJ1-6,14,TRBD1,.
CASSLMGQLNTEAFF,TGTGCCAGCAGCTTAATGGGACAGTTGAACACTGAAGCTTTCTTT,TRBV7-2,TRBJ1-1,15,TRBD1,.
CASSSGTSGRTDTQYF,TGTGCCAGCAGCTCAGGGACTAGCGGGCGGACAGATACGCAGTATTTT,TRBV7-8,TRBJ2-3,16,TRBD2,.
CASSLVRQGDNSPLHF,TGTGCCAGCAGCTTGGTCCGGCAGGGCGATAATTCACCCCTCCACTTT,TRBV5-4,TRBJ1-6,16,.,few
CASSLLAGINEKLFF,TGTGCCAGCAGTTTATTAGCAGGCATAAATGAAAAACTGTTTTTT,TRBV28,TRBJ1-4,15,.,few
CASSFGRGSEQYF,TGTGCCAGCAGCTTCGGGAGGGGAAGCGAGCAGTACTTC,TRBV7-6,TRBJ2-7,13,TRBD2,.
CASSGKLAGGNNEQFF,TGTGCCAGCAGTGGGAAACTAGCGGGGGGGAACAATGAGCAGTTCTTC,TRBV25-1,TRBJ2-1,16,TRBD2,.
CATLEHRAYGYTF,TGTGCCACCTTAGAACACAGGGCCTATGGCTACACCTTC,TRBV28,TRBJ1-2,13,.,.
CASSYSTATLNTEAFF,TGTGCCAGCAGTTACTCGACAGCTACTTTGAACACTGAAGCTTTCTTT,TRBV6-2/TRBV6-3,TRBJ1-1,16,.,few
CASSLVSGGLFYEQYF,TGTGCCAGCAGCTTAGTTTCAGGGGGTCTATTCTACGAGCAGTACTTC,TRBV11-2,TRBJ2-7,16,TRBD1,.
CASSQVWAMNTEAFF,TGCGCCAGCAGCCAAGTCTGGGCCATGAACACTGAAGCTTTCTTT,TRBV4-3,TRBJ1-1,15,.,.
CASSEAPAGGPGGELFF,TGTGCCAGCAGTGAAGCGCCGGCGGGGGGGCCTGGCGGGGAGCTGTTTTTT,TRBV6-1,TRBJ2-2,17,TRBD2,.
CASSQARDVNVNEQFF,TGTGCCAGCAGCCAGGCCCGGGACGTAAATGTCAATGAGCAGTTCTTC,TRBV7-2,TRBJ2-1,16,.,.
CASSLQDHQAEAFF,TGTGCCAGCAGCCTACAAGACCATCAAGCAGAAGCTTTCTTT,TRBV4-2,TRBJ1-1,14,.,once
CASNKQATYEQYF,TGTGCCAGCAATAAGCAGGCGACCTACGAGCAGTACTTC,TRBV28,TRBJ2-7,13,.,.
CASSSQGGGSTDTQYF,TGTGCTAGCAGCTCACAGGGAGGCGGTAGCACAGATACGCAGTATTTT,TRBV7-7,TRBJ2-3,16,.,.
CASSMNTEAFF,TGTGCCAGTAGCATGAACACTGAAGCTTTCTTT,TRBV19,TRBJ1-1,11,.,.
CASSLIRNLHNEQFF,TGTGCCAGCAGCTTGATCAGGAACCTTCACAATGAGCAGTTCTTC,TRBV5-5,TRBJ2-1,15,.,.
CASSLETTGPNGYTF,TGCGCCAGCAGCTTGGAAACGACAGGGCCTAATGGCTACACCTTC,TRBV5-1,TRBJ1-2,15,TRBD1,.
CAWTKGQVGTEAFF,TGTGCCTGGACTAAGGGACAGGTAGGCACTGAAGCTTTCTTT,TRBV30,TRBJ1-1,14,TRBD1,few
CASSLQGANEKLFF,TGTGCCAGCAGCTTGCAGGGGGCTAATGAAAAACTGTTTTTT,TRBV5-4,TRBJ1-4,14,TRBD1,few
CASSPSTDGYTF,TGTGCCAGCAGCCCCTCCACTGATGGCTACACCTTC,TRBV4-2,TRBJ1-2,12,.,.
CASSLRSAVNTEAFF,TGTGCCAGCAGCTTAAGGAGTGCAGTCAACACTGAAGCTTTCTTT,TRBV7-3,TRBJ1-1,15,.,.
CASSIATGTDYGYTF,TGTGCCAGTAGTATCGCGACCGGGACTGACTATGGCTACACCTTC,TRBV19,TRBJ1-2,15,.,.
CASSLFGTVIYGYTF,TGTGCCAGCAGTCTATTCGGGACGGTAATCTATGGCTACACCTTC,TRBV7-2,TRBJ1-2,15,.,.
CAWSVKGTYEQYF,TGTGCCTGGAGTGTTAAGGGAACCTACGAGCAGTACTTC,TRBV30,TRBJ2-7,13,.,.
CASSLLMSGTEAFF,TGCGCCAGCAGCTTGTTGATGTCGGGGACTGAAGCTTTCTTT,TRBV5-1,TRBJ1-1,14,.,.
CAWSVLNSPLHF,TGTGCCTGGAGTGTACTGAATTCACCCCTCCACTTT,TRBV30,TRBJ1-6,12,.,.
CSVAQGQEGYEQYF,TGCAGCGTTGCTCAGGGTCAGGAGGGCTACGAGCAGTACTTC,TRBV29-1,TRBJ2-7,14,.,.